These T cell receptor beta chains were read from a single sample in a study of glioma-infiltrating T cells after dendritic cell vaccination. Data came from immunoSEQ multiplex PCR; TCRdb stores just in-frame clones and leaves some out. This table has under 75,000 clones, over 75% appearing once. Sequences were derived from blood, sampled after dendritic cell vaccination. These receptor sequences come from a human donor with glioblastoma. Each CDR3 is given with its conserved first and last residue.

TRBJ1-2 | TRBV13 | CASSLGGIYGYTF
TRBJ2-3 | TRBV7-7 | CASSLERTDTQYF
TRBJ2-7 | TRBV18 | CASSLKTGYEQYF
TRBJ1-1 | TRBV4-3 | CASSQDSGNTEAFF
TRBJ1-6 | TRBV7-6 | CASSSKDREISPLHF
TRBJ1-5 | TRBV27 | CASSLTGGPGNQPQHF
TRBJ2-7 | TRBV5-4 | CASSQNRYEQYF
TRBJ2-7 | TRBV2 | CASSGTGDDSGSYEQYF
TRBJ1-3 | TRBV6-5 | CASSYSKRGPGNTIYF
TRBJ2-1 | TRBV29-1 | CSVDGSHPSYNEQFF
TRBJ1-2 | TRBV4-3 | CASSQEAGYGYTF
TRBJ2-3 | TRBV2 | CASSDSGGHPQYF
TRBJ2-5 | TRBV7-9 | CASSPQGSWETQYF
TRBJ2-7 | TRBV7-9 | CASRTVKVGAVKQYF
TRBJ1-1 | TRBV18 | CASSPRTGKNTEAFF
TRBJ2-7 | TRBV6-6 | CASSISLYEQYF
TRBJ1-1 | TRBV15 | CATSRGDQAGGIYMKGAFF
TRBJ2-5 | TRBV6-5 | CASMLAGWEQETQYF
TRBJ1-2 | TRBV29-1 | CSVDEMSYGYTF
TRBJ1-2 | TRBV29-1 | CSARQGPGGYTF
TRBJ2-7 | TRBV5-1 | CASSTPSHEQYF
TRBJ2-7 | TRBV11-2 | CASSLDPRGIYEQYF
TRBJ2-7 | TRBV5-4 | CASTINSGAGSYEQYF
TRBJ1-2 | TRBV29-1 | CSVEDLYGYTF
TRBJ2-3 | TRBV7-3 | CASSFSSGVGTDTQYF
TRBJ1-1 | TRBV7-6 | CASSRGQGWDTEAFF
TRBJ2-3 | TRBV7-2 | CASSPNGGARDTQYF
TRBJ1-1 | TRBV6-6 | CASSQGGNSEAFF
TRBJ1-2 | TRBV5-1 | CASSIRQGANYGYTF
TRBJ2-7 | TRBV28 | CASSLDRRTVAYEQYF
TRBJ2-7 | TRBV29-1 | CSVAGTSGGVQYF
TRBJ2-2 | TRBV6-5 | CASSEGGTGELFF
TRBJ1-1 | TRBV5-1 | CASSLGQIANTEAFF
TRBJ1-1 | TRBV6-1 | CASSVTGARTEAFF
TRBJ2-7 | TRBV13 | CASSPGRLAGAEQYF
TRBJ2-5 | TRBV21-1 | CASSRTRAEGSQETQYF
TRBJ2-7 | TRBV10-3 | CAIQGADEQYF
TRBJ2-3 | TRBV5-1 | CASSLASRADTQYF
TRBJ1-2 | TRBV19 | CASSEGQGAGYGYTF
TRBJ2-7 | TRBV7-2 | CASSSGRVNSYEQYF
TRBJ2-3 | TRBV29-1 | CSVRVSTDTQYF
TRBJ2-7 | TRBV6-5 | CASSLERGHLYEQYF
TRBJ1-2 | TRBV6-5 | CASSENRGGGGYTF
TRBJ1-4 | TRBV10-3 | CAISAQGRGEKLFF
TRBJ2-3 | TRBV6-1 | CASSGGTVGTDTQYF
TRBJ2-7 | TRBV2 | CASRFSEQYF
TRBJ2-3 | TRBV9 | CASSPGQAPLDTQYF
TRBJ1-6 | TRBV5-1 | CASSTITGDSPLHF
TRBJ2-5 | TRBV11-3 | CASSLGDRARETQYF
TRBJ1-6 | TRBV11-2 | CASSLALGGQTYNSPLHF